This paragraph reports one T cell receptor beta chain. Its antigen is unidentified. The sample has other DNA sequences that encode this CDR3 too. The sample originates from a study of shared clonotypes between healthy human individuals. Study results and caveats: Clonotypes that were shared across a handful of donors made up approximately 5.1% of naive CD4 clonotypes.

Germline V lookup: CDR1 SGDLS, CDR2 YYNGEE. The CDR3 length is 14 residues. The V gene lost 0 bases and the J gene lost 1 base, with 7 bases spanning the gap. The table came from immunoSEQ multiplex PCR; TCRdb's copy has only in-frame clones and leaves some out. This repertoire shows 2,500,000 or so clones, over 85% found once; its top ten account for over 0.12%. What was sequenced was naive CD4+ T cells sorted from blood. The subset: CD45RA+ positively selected. The chain is built from TRBV9 and TRBJ2-5; D uncertain. The sequence came from a man between 18 and 35 years old in good health. The CDR3 spells CASSVGTLQETQYF. The CDR3 nucleotides are TGTGCCAGCAGCGTAGGGACCCTCCAAGAGACCCAGTACTTC.